Reported below is one T cell receptor (beta chain). No antigen is known for it. One junction end disagrees with the germline gene, perhaps due to a read error. Other DNA sequences from this sample encode an identical CDR3 as well. Vbeta (60) and Jbeta (13) primers were used in the PCR. Libraries were prepared by immunoSEQ multiplex PCR; TCRdb keeps only in-frame clonotypes and omits some of them. The repertoire consists of about 95,000 clones, with around 80% occurring once and the leading ten covering approximately 9.9%. This CDR3 is built from 15 residues. Germline assignment: CDR1 GTSNPN and CDR2 SVGIG (reference sequence). This record belongs to a study of cytomegalovirus exposure and HLA in healthy donors. Background on the study: Earlier results showed approximately 110 million unique TCR beta sequences derived from some 190 million T cells. Study findings and constraints: Only CMV serostatus was available as immune exposure information. TCR beta chain V- and J-gene trimming was linked, in a later analysis, to a missense variant in DCLRE1C. It was taken for granted in presence/absence analyses that sequencing depth across donors was roughly uniform.

This receptor was taken from a man aged 18 to 30 in good health and CMV-seropositive. The V gene is TRBV30, the J gene TRBJ1-6; 8 bases line up with TRBD1. The sequenced material came from PBMCs. The CDR3: CASKPGQVYNSPLHF. The DNA of the CDR3 is TGTGCCTCAAAACCGGGACAGGTCTATAATTCCCCCCTCCACTTT.